This entry is about one TCR beta chain. Produced via immunoSEQ multiplex PCR; TCRdb's table is partial and in-frame only. The sample includes about 87,000 clones, 70% to 90% seen only once; the top ten take approximately 3%. The data stem from a study of glioma-infiltrating T cells after dendritic cell vaccination. This TCR was recovered from a human donor with glioblastoma. Specimen: blood, collected before dendritic cell vaccination.

This chain's CDR3 is CAISDPEASNEQFF. In DNA form, the CDR3 reads TGTGCCATCAGTGACCCTGAAGCCTCCAATGAGCAGTTCTTC. The chain recombines TRBV10-3 with TRBJ2-1; unclear D gene. CDR1 ENHRY and CDR2 SYGVKD come from the germline V gene. The ends were cut back, 3 bases at V and 6 bases at J, with 12 bases in the middle. The CDR3 has 14 residues.